These T cell receptor beta chains were read from a single sample in a study of blood T cell repertoires in COVID-19. TCRdb's copy holds only in-frame clones and misses some; the assay was immunoSEQ multiplex PCR. The table records about 91,000 clones, roughly four fifths of them present only once. Specimen: peripheral blood. The receptors originated from a man aged 50 to 59 with active or convalescent COVID-19. CDR3s include the opening cysteine and the closing phenylalanine or tryptophan. Each record gives: D gene, CDR3 length, clone size, V gene, J gene, CDR3 DNA, CDR3 protein. A D gene is named only where the DNA matches it firmly. Rows give clone size only sometimes, using once, few, many, or a class for an expanded clone.

d_call: TRBD1; cdr3_length: 16; clone_size: -; v_call: TRBV20-1; j_call: TRBJ1-1; cdr3_nt: TGCAGTGCTAGTATCCTAGACAGGGACAGGAGCACTGAAGCTTTCTTT; cdr3_aa: CSASILDRDRSTEAFF
d_call: -; cdr3_length: 15; clone_size: -; v_call: TRBV6-1; j_call: TRBJ1-6; cdr3_nt: TGTGCCAGCAGTGAAGCGTGGGGGGGTAGTTCACCCCTCCACTTT; cdr3_aa: CASSEAWGGSSPLHF
d_call: TRBD2; cdr3_length: 12; clone_size: -; v_call: TRBV29-1; j_call: TRBJ2-3; cdr3_nt: TGCAGCGTTGACCGGGGGGCAGATACGCAGTATTTT; cdr3_aa: CSVDRGADTQYF
d_call: -; cdr3_length: 13; clone_size: -; v_call: TRBV7-2; j_call: TRBJ1-1; cdr3_nt: TGTGCCAGCAGCTCGACACCGAACACTGAAGCTTTCTTT; cdr3_aa: CASSSTPNTEAFF
d_call: -; cdr3_length: 15; clone_size: few; v_call: TRBV5-1; j_call: TRBJ1-6; cdr3_nt: TGCGCCAGCAGCTTGGCCGGAGGGAACAATTCACCCCTCCACTTT; cdr3_aa: CASSLAGGNNSPLHF
d_call: -; cdr3_length: 13; clone_size: -; v_call: TRBV7-9; j_call: TRBJ2-4; cdr3_nt: TGTGCCAGCAGCTCCGGAGCCAAAAACATTCAGTACTTC; cdr3_aa: CASSSGAKNIQYF
d_call: -; cdr3_length: 16; clone_size: once; v_call: TRBV30; j_call: TRBJ1-2; cdr3_nt: TGTGCCTGGAGTCCACCAAACATTGGGGGGAATTATGGCTACACCTTC; cdr3_aa: CAWSPPNIGGNYGYTF
d_call: -; cdr3_length: 12; clone_size: -; v_call: TRBV10-2; j_call: TRBJ1-1; cdr3_nt: TGCGCCAGCAGTGGGCAGGGTTTTGAAGCTTTCTTT; cdr3_aa: CASSGQGFEAFF
d_call: TRBD2; cdr3_length: 16; clone_size: -; v_call: TRBV5-1; j_call: TRBJ2-1; cdr3_nt: TGCGCCAGCAGTCAAGGACTAGCGGCGGCCTACAATGAGCAGTTCTTC; cdr3_aa: CASSQGLAAAYNEQFF
d_call: TRBD1; cdr3_length: 16; clone_size: -; v_call: TRBV3-1/TRBV3-2; j_call: TRBJ2-3; cdr3_nt: TGTGCCAGCAGCCAATTTCGGGACAGGGTCCCAGATACGCAGTATTTT; cdr3_aa: CASSQFRDRVPDTQYF
d_call: TRBD2; cdr3_length: 14; clone_size: -; v_call: TRBV2; j_call: TRBJ2-3; cdr3_nt: TGTGCCAGCACGGCGGCGGGGGGCACAGATACGCAGTATTTT; cdr3_aa: CASTAAGGTDTQYF
d_call: -; cdr3_length: 15; clone_size: -; v_call: TRBV11-2; j_call: TRBJ1-2; cdr3_nt: TGTGCCAGCAGCTTAGATCGGCACAGGGAATATGGCTACACCTTC; cdr3_aa: CASSLDRHREYGYTF
d_call: TRBD2; cdr3_length: 15; clone_size: -; v_call: TRBV10-1; j_call: TRBJ2-1; cdr3_nt: TGCGCCAGCAGTGGGAGACTAGCAAACTACAATGAGCAGTTCTTC; cdr3_aa: CASSGRLANYNEQFF
d_call: TRBD2; cdr3_length: 18; clone_size: -; v_call: TRBV7-6; j_call: TRBJ2-3; cdr3_nt: TGTGCCAGCAGCTTGTACCAGCGGGGGGCCACTAGCACAGATACGCAGTATTTT; cdr3_aa: CASSLYQRGATSTDTQYF
d_call: TRBD2; cdr3_length: 19; clone_size: -; v_call: TRBV4-3; j_call: TRBJ2-7; cdr3_nt: TGCGCCAGCAGCCAAGACCTAACCGGGACTACATGGTTATCCTACGAGCAGTACTTC; cdr3_aa: CASSQDLTGTTWLSYEQYF
d_call: TRBD1; cdr3_length: 17; clone_size: once; v_call: TRBV5-1; j_call: TRBJ1-2; cdr3_nt: TGCGCCAGCAGCTTGGCCCGGGACAGTTCCTCTAACTATGGCTACACCTTC; cdr3_aa: CASSLARDSSSNYGYTF
d_call: -; cdr3_length: 12; clone_size: -; v_call: TRBV12-3/TRBV12-4; j_call: TRBJ2-3; cdr3_nt: TGTGCCAGCAGAGGGGATGGAGATACGCAGTATTTT; cdr3_aa: CASRGDGDTQYF
d_call: TRBD1; cdr3_length: 11; clone_size: -; v_call: TRBV29-1; j_call: TRBJ1-1; cdr3_nt: TGCAGCGTGGCAACAGGGGGCGAAGCTTTCTTT; cdr3_aa: CSVATGGEAFF
d_call: TRBD1; cdr3_length: 18; clone_size: -; v_call: TRBV7-8; j_call: TRBJ1-4; cdr3_nt: TGTGCCAGCAGCTTAGTTGTAGGGGGCCACCCAACTAATGAAAAACTGTTTTTT; cdr3_aa: CASSLVVGGHPTNEKLFF
d_call: -; cdr3_length: 15; clone_size: -; v_call: TRBV10-2; j_call: TRBJ1-3; cdr3_nt: TGCGCCAGCAGTGAAAGGGGGGGTTCTGGAAACACCATATATTTT; cdr3_aa: CASSERGGSGNTIYF
d_call: -; cdr3_length: 13; clone_size: once; v_call: TRBV19; j_call: TRBJ2-5; cdr3_nt: TGTGCCAGTAGTCAGACAGAACAAGAGACCCAGTACTTC; cdr3_aa: CASSQTEQETQYF
d_call: TRBD1; cdr3_length: 13; clone_size: few; v_call: TRBV18; j_call: TRBJ1-6; cdr3_nt: TGTGCCAGCTCACCGGGGACAGATTCACCCCTCCACTTT; cdr3_aa: CASSPGTDSPLHF
d_call: -; cdr3_length: 14; clone_size: -; v_call: TRBV28; j_call: TRBJ1-1; cdr3_nt: TGTGCCAGCACCTCATTCAGCGGGAACACTGAAGCTTTCTTT; cdr3_aa: CASTSFSGNTEAFF
d_call: TRBD1; cdr3_length: 13; clone_size: -; v_call: TRBV3-1/TRBV3-2; j_call: TRBJ1-2; cdr3_nt: TGTGCCAGCAGCCACCGGACAGGGAGCGGCTACACCTTC; cdr3_aa: CASSHRTGSGYTF
d_call: TRBD1; cdr3_length: 13; clone_size: -; v_call: TRBV27; j_call: TRBJ1-1; cdr3_nt: TGTGCCAGCAGAGGGACAGGGGGCACTGAAGCTTTCTTT; cdr3_aa: CASRGTGGTEAFF
d_call: TRBD1; cdr3_length: 16; clone_size: -; v_call: TRBV7-9; j_call: TRBJ1-1; cdr3_nt: TGTGCCAGCAGCCGGGACAGGGCCAGAGGGAACACTGAAGCTTTCTTT; cdr3_aa: CASSRDRARGNTEAFF
d_call: -; cdr3_length: 15; clone_size: once; v_call: TRBV5-1; j_call: TRBJ1-1; cdr3_nt: TGCGCCAGCAGCGGCGGACAGAATTCGAACACTGAAGCTTTCTTT; cdr3_aa: CASSGGQNSNTEAFF
d_call: -; cdr3_length: 14; clone_size: -; v_call: TRBV28; j_call: TRBJ1-2; cdr3_nt: TGTGCCAGCAGTTTATTCGCACAGGGCTATGGCTACACCTTC; cdr3_aa: CASSLFAQGYGYTF
d_call: TRBD1; cdr3_length: 16; clone_size: -; v_call: TRBV5-4; j_call: TRBJ1-1; cdr3_nt: TGTGCCAGCAGTTTGGGACAGGGGGCCATGGGCACTGAAGCTTTCTTT; cdr3_aa: CASSLGQGAMGTEAFF
d_call: TRBD1; cdr3_length: 16; clone_size: -; v_call: TRBV19; j_call: TRBJ1-2; cdr3_nt: TGTGCCAGTAGTGGTACCCCGGACAGGGGAGGCTATGGCTACACCTTC; cdr3_aa: CASSGTPDRGGYGYTF
d_call: TRBD1; cdr3_length: 16; clone_size: -; v_call: TRBV7-9; j_call: TRBJ2-2; cdr3_nt: TGTGCCAGCAGCCAGCAGGGGGCAACAAACACCGGGGAGCTGTTTTTT; cdr3_aa: CASSQQGATNTGELFF
d_call: -; cdr3_length: 14; clone_size: -; v_call: TRBV25-1; j_call: TRBJ1-5; cdr3_nt: TGTGCCAGCAGTGAATCCCTCCACAGGGCGCCCCAGCATTTT; cdr3_aa: CASSESLHRAPQHF
d_call: TRBD1; cdr3_length: 15; clone_size: once; v_call: TRBV3-1/TRBV3-2; j_call: TRBJ1-6; cdr3_nt: TGTGCCAGCAGCCATAGACAGGGCGTAGGATCACCCCTCCACTTT; cdr3_aa: CASSHRQGVGSPLHF
d_call: -; cdr3_length: 12; clone_size: -; v_call: TRBV5-8; j_call: TRBJ1-5; cdr3_nt: TGTGCCAGCAGCTTGTCTTATCAGCCCCAGCATTTT; cdr3_aa: CASSLSYQPQHF
d_call: -; cdr3_length: 15; clone_size: -; v_call: TRBV5-6; j_call: TRBJ2-3; cdr3_nt: TGTGCCAGCAGCTTGTTGCAGGGCTTGACAGATACGCAGTATTTT; cdr3_aa: CASSLLQGLTDTQYF
d_call: -; cdr3_length: 13; clone_size: once; v_call: TRBV3-1/TRBV3-2; j_call: TRBJ1-3; cdr3_nt: TGTGCCAGCAGCCCCTGGGCAGATGACACCATATATTTT; cdr3_aa: CASSPWADDTIYF
d_call: TRBD2; cdr3_length: 19; clone_size: -; v_call: TRBV6-2/TRBV6-3; j_call: TRBJ2-4; cdr3_nt: TGTGCCAGCAGTAGTTCTAGCGGGGGGCTCATCCTAGCCAAAAACATTCAGTACTTC; cdr3_aa: CASSSSSGGLILAKNIQYF
d_call: TRBD1; cdr3_length: 14; clone_size: -; v_call: TRBV5-1; j_call: TRBJ1-1; cdr3_nt: TGCGCCAGCAGCGACAGGGTCCAGAACACTGAAGCTTTCTTT; cdr3_aa: CASSDRVQNTEAFF
d_call: -; cdr3_length: 13; clone_size: -; v_call: TRBV6-5; j_call: TRBJ2-7; cdr3_nt: TGTGCCAGCAGCTTCGCAGTAACCTACGAGCAGTACTTC; cdr3_aa: CASSFAVTYEQYF
d_call: TRBD1; cdr3_length: 16; clone_size: -; v_call: TRBV10-1; j_call: TRBJ2-1; cdr3_nt: TGCGCCAGCAGTGAGTCAGACAGGGACGGGATATTTGGGCAGTTCTTC; cdr3_aa: CASSESDRDGIFGQFF